This TCR beta chain was observed in a study of cytomegalovirus exposure and HLA in healthy donors. For this clone: The antigen remains undetermined.

Method: immunoSEQ multiplex PCR; TCRdb's copy keeps in-frame clones and lacks some. This table has 65,000 to 75,000 clones, nearly 96% appearing once. Whole-study findings and limits: Among TCR beta chains, those listed as cytomegalovirus-associated numbered roughly 150. The classifier reportedly diagnosed cytomegalovirus status with high specificity and sensitivity. The dataset shows that most TCR sequences were rare, while some public TCRs occurred in many donors. First-cohort TCR clusters were later found to tend to co-occur in the 120 validation repertoires.

The specimen was PBMCs. This receptor was identified in a woman between 18 and 29 years old in good health and CMV-seropositive.

The CDR3 protein is CASSLRQRTQHGYTF. The CDR3 DNA sequence: TGTGCCAGCAGTCTTCGACAGAGGACGCAGCATGGCTACACCTTC. V is TRBV28 and J is TRBJ1-2, with a tentative D call TRBD1 (5 bases). Germline V lookup: CDR1 MDHEN, CDR2 SYDVKM. The CDR3 extends over 15 amino acids. Trimming cost V 5 bases and J 6 bases, with 19 bases left between them.